This is a list of T cell receptor beta chains from one sample in a study of T cells in Graves' hyperthyroidism and ophthalmopathy. One entry per CDR3 protein, called by TCRdb with MiXCR from the multiplex PCR reads. This repertoire shows some 440,000 distinct CDR3 sequences, 15% to 19% found once; its top ten account for approximately 7.5%. The source material was blood. The receptors originated from a woman aged 18-29 years with Graves' hyperthyroidism. Each CDR3 is given with its conserved first and last residue. Fields, in order: CDR3 protein, V gene.

CDR3: CASSDPTSGRGRGNEQFF
V: TRBV10-2

CDR3: CASSLVSPPQDTQYF
V: TRBV7-9

CDR3: CASSLGLAGAGDTQYF
V: TRBV12-3/TRBV12-4

CDR3: CASSDEGAGNQPQHF
V: TRBV10-2

CDR3: CASSLFPGKNQPQHF
V: TRBV27

CDR3: CASSRVGGTEAFF
V: TRBV2

CDR3: CASSFGSPGQVKETQYF
V: TRBV5-1

CDR3: CASSPLAGRAPRADTQYF
V: TRBV6-4

CDR3: CASSYSGQGSGNTIYF
V: TRBV6-5

CDR3: CASGRIGRSSYNSPLHF
V: TRBV11-2

CDR3: CATSRDPTGTDTQYF
V: TRBV15

CDR3: CATSGTGTYEQYF
V: TRBV6-1

CDR3: CAIRGTGEQPQHF
V: TRBV10-3

CDR3: CAVRDPSTGNTIYF
V: TRBV11-2

CDR3: CAWRGQDQPQHF
V: TRBV30

CDR3: CASSYDSQETQYF
V: TRBV6-5

CDR3: CASSLVAAYEQYF
V: TRBV12-3/TRBV12-4

CDR3: CSVAEDVAYEQYF
V: TRBV29-1

CDR3: CASSPGGAGLPYEAFF
V: TRBV18

CDR3: CASSPMDRGQGYTF
V: TRBV4-2

CDR3: CASSLARGANPQETQYF
V: TRBV7-9

CDR3: CASSQGRQGGNNQPQHF
V: TRBV14

CDR3: CASKWNSQAYEQYF
V: TRBV6-1

CDR3: CAISDLVQSSYEQYF
V: TRBV10-3

CDR3: CASSPPERTDTQYF
V: TRBV7-9

CDR3: CASSGSPPYSNYGYTF
V: TRBV9

CDR3: CARSKRDTSYEQYF
V: TRBV19

CDR3: CASSLLAGGLGELFF
V: TRBV12-3/TRBV12-4

CDR3: CAWSHTGGYLFF
V: TRBV30

CDR3: CASRAGTSESDTQYF
V: TRBV6-1

CDR3: CASSLRLADTQYF
V: TRBV27

CDR3: CAWSEFTNLAKNIQYF
V: TRBV30

CDR3: CASSLGQGGGQETQYF
V: TRBV5-6

CDR3: CASSFTGVGYTF
V: TRBV9